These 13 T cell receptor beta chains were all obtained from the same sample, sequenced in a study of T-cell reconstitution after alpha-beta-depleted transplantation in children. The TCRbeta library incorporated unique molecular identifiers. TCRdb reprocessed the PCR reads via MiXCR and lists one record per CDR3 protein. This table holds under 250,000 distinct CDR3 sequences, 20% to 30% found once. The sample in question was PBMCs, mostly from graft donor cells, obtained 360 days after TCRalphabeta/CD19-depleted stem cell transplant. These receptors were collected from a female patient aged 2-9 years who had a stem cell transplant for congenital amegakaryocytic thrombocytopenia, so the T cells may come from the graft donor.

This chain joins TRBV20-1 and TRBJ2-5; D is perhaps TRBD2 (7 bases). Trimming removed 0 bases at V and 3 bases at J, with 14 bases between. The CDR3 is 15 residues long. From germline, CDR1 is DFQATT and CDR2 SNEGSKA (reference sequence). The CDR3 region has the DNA TGCAGTGCTAGAGATGGCGGGGGCTTCGAAGAGACCCAGTACTTC. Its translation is CSARDGGGFEETQYF.

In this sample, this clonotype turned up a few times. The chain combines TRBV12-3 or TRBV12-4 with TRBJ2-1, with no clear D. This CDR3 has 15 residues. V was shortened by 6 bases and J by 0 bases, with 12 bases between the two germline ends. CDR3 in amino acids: CASSPTMSSYNEQFF. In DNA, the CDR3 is TGTGCCAGCAGCCCTACAATGAGCTCCTACAATGAGCAGTTCTTC.

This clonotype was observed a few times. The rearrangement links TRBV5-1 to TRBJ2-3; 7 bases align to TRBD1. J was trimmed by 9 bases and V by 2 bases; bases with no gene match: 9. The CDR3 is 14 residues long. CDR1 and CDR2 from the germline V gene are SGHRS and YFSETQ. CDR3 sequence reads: CASSFRERGGTQYF. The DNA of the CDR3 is TGCGCCAGCAGCTTTAGGGAACGAGGGGGCACGCAGTATTTT. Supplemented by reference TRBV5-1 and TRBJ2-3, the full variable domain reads KAGVTQTPRYLIKTRGQQVTLSCSPISGHRSVSWYQQTPGQGLQFLFEYFSETQRNKGNFPGRFSGRQFSNSRSEMNVSTLELGDSALYLCASSFRERGGTQYFGPGTRLTVL.

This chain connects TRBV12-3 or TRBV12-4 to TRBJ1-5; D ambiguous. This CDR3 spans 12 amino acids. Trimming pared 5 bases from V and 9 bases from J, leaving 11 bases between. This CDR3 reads CASSPPAGPQHF. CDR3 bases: TGTGCCAGCAGTCCGCCGGCGGGGCCCCAGCATTTT.

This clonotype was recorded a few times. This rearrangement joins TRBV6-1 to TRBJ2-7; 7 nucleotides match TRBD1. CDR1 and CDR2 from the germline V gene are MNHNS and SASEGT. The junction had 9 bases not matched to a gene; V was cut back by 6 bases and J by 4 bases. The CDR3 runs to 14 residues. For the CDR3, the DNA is TGTGCCAGCAGGGGGACAGACAGCTCTTACGAGCAGTACTTC. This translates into CASRGTDSSYEQYF.

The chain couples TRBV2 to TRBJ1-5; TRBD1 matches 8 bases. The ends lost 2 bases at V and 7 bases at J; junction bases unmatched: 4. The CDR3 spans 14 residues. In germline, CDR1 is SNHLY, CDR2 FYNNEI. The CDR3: CASSELRGQQPQHF. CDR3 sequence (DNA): TGTGCCAGCAGTGAACTCAGGGGGCAACAGCCCCAGCATTTT.

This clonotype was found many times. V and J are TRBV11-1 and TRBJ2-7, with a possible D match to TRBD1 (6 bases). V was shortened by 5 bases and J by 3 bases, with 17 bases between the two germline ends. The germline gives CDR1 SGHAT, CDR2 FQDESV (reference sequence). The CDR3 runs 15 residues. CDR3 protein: CASSPRRTADYEQYF. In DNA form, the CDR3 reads TGTGCCAGCAGCCCAAGACGGACAGCCGACTACGAGCAGTACTTC.

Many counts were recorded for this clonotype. CDR3 nucleotide sequence: TGTGCCAGCAGTCGGCTCAGGCCTAGCTCCTACAATGAGCAGTTCTTC. The encoded protein is CASSRLRPSSYNEQFF. V is TRBV12-3 or TRBV12-4 and J is TRBJ2-1; D ambiguous. V dropped 5 bases and J dropped 0 bases, with 14 bases sitting between them. This CDR3 is 16 amino acids long.

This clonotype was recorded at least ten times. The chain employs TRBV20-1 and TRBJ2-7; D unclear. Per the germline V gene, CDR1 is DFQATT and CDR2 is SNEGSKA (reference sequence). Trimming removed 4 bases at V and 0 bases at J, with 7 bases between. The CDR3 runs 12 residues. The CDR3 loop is CSATLDSYEQYF. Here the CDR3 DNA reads TGCAGTGCTACACTTGACTCCTACGAGCAGTACTTC.

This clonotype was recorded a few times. DNA of the CDR3: TGTGCCAGCAGCTTGGGACTAGCGGGGGGCAACATGGGGACCCAGTACTTC. It encodes CASSLGLAGGNMGTQYF. The gene calls are TRBV5-5 and TRBJ2-5, with 13 bases identical to TRBD2. From germline, CDR1 is SGHKS and CDR2 YYEKEE (reference sequence). The V segment lost 0 bases and the J segment 7 bases; nucleotides outside the gene matches: 9. The CDR3 length is 17 residues. Together with reference TRBV5-5 and TRBJ2-5, the CDR3 gives the full variable domain: DAGVTQSPTHLIKTRGQQVTLRCSPISGHKSVSWYQQVLGQGPQFIFQYYEKEERGRGNFPDRFSARQFPNYSSELNVNALLLGDSALYLCASSLGLAGGNMGTQYFGPGTRLLVL.

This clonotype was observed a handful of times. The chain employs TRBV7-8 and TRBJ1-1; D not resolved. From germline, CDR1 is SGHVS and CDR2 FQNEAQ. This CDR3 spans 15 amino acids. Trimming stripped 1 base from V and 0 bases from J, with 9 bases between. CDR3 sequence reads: CASSLEGGMNTEAFF. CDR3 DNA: TGTGCCAGCAGCTTAGAGGGAGGAATGAACACTGAAGCTTTCTTT.

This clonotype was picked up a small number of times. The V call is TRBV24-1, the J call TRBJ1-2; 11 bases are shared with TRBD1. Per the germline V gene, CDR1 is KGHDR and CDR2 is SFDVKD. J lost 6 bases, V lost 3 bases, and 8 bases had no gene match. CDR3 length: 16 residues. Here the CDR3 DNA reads TGTGCCACCAGTGATACCGGGACAGGGGGAGGGGATGGCTACACCTTC. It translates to CATSDTGTGGGDGYTF.

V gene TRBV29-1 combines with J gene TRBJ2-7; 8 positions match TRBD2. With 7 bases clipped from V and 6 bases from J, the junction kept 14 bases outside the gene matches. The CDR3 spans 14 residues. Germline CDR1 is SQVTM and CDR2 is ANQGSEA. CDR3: CSAMPLAGPGEQYF. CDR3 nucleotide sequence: TGCAGCGCCATGCCCTTAGCGGGGCCGGGCGAGCAGTACTTC.